These T cell receptor beta chains were read from a single sample in a study of early T cells in non-severe SARS-CoV-2 infection. TCRdb reprocessed the 5' RACE reads with MiXCR, giving one entry per CDR3 protein. The sample lists about 30,000 distinct CDR3 sequences; 5% to 6.5% were seen once. Material: whole blood. Source of these receptors: an adult who was a healthcare worker with PCR-confirmed SARS-CoV-2 infection or an uninfected control (not recorded which). CDR3s include the opening cysteine and the closing phenylalanine or tryptophan. D genes are given only for firm matches. The listing skips clone size in some rows; elsewhere it reads once, few, many or a size class.

clone size,D gene,J gene,V gene,CDR3 DNA,CDR3 protein
many,-,TRBJ2-2,TRBV6-2/TRBV6-3,TGTGCCAGCAGCTCCCCGAGGGGGAGAAACACCGGGGAGCTGTTTTTT,CASSSPRGRNTGELFF
many,-,TRBJ2-6,TRBV6-6,TGTGCCAGCAGCTCTAGGGTAGCAGGGGCCAACGTCCTGACTTTC,CASSSRVAGANVLTF
few,-,TRBJ2-5,TRBV5-1,TGCGCCAGCAGCTTGGGAACAGCAGTACGGGAGACCCAGTACTTC,CASSLGTAVRETQYF
few,TRBD1,TRBJ1-1,TRBV2,TGTGCCAGCAGCGGACAGGAGAACACTGAAGCTTTCTTT,CASSGQENTEAFF
few,-,TRBJ2-1,TRBV7-9,TGTGCCAGCAGCATATGGTCTAATGAGCAGTTCTTC,CASSIWSNEQFF
many,-,TRBJ2-1,TRBV11-2,TGTGCCAGCAGCTTCCTTCGCAGGGAAGGGGGTGAGCAGTTCTTC,CASSFLRREGGEQFF
-,TRBD2,TRBJ2-7,TRBV28,TGTGCCAGCAGTTTACGAACTAGCGGGACTCGCTACGAGCAGTACTTC,CASSLRTSGTRYEQYF
medium-sized,-,TRBJ2-2,TRBV11-2,TGTGCCAGCAGCTTAGACCGGGGAGGCCAAGGCACCGGGGAGCTGTTTTTT,CASSLDRGGQGTGELFF
-,-,TRBJ2-2,TRBV19,TGTGCCAGTAGTATGTACAAAACGAACACCGGGGAGCTGTTTTTT,CASSMYKTNTGELFF
many,TRBD1,TRBJ2-1,TRBV11-2,TGTGCCAGCAGCTCGGGACAGGGGGCAAGGAATGAGCAGTTCTTC,CASSSGQGARNEQFF
-,-,TRBJ2-5,TRBV9,TGTGCCAGCAGCGTCAGCGAGAACCAAGAGACCCAGTACTTC,CASSVSENQETQYF
many,-,TRBJ2-4,TRBV15,TGTGCCACCAGCAGGGGGACCGTTAAAAACATTCAGTACTTC,CATSRGTVKNIQYF
many,-,TRBJ2-7,TRBV11-2,TGTGCCAGCAGCTGGGAGAGCTCCTACGAGCAGTACTTC,CASSWESSYEQYF
-,-,TRBJ2-3,TRBV5-4,TGTGCCAGCAGCTTTAGCACAGATACGCAGTATTTT,CASSFSTDTQYF
many,-,TRBJ2-7,TRBV29-1,TGCAGCGTTGAAGTTCGGGGGCTCTCATCCTACGAGCAGTACTTC,CSVEVRGLSSYEQYF
few,TRBD2,TRBJ2-3,TRBV7-2,TGTGCCAGCAGCGTCAACCGACCGGGACTAGCATCCGATACGCAGTATTTT,CASSVNRPGLASDTQYF
medium-sized,-,TRBJ2-7,TRBV19,TGTGCCAGTAGTTTTTGGGGGGAAACCTACGAGCAGTACTTC,CASSFWGETYEQYF
-,-,TRBJ2-2,TRBV18,TGTGCCAGCTCATCGGGGTCGGAGGGAGGCACCGGGGAGCTGTTTTTT,CASSSGSEGGTGELFF
-,-,TRBJ2-7,TRBV20-1,TGCAGTGCTGCCCCAGGCCTATACTACGAGCAGTACTTC,CSAAPGLYYEQYF
medium-sized,TRBD2,TRBJ2-3,TRBV7-2,TGTGCCAGCAGCTTAGTGGGACTAGAGAGCACAGATACGCAGTATTTT,CASSLVGLESTDTQYF
many,TRBD1,TRBJ1-5,TRBV12-3/TRBV12-4,TGTGCCAGCAGTCGGACAGGGGGCGATCAGCCCCAGCATTTT,CASSRTGGDQPQHF
-,-,TRBJ2-3,TRBV5-1,TGCGCCAGCAGCTGGGACGCCTACGTGGGCACAGATACGCAGTATTTT,CASSWDAYVGTDTQYF
many,TRBD2,TRBJ2-7,TRBV7-2,TGTGCCAGCAGCCCTGCGGGACTAGCGGATGGCGAGCAGTACTTC,CASSPAGLADGEQYF
many,TRBD1,TRBJ1-4,TRBV7-6,TGTGCCAGCAGCACTGGGACAGCTAATGAAAAACTGTTTTTT,CASSTGTANEKLFF
-,-,TRBJ1-5,TRBV5-4,TGTGCCAGCAGAGATGGGCCCGATCAGCCCCAGCATTTT,CASRDGPDQPQHF
many,TRBD2,TRBJ2-7,TRBV20-1,TGCAGTGCTGGGACTAGCGGGAGACTGCAGTACTTC,CSAGTSGRLQYF
many,TRBD1,TRBJ2-5,TRBV11-3,TGTGCCAGCAGCTCCGGGACAGAGAGACAAGAGACCCAGTACTTC,CASSSGTERQETQYF
few,-,TRBJ2-7,TRBV7-9,TGTGCCAGCAGCCCCCCCCGGACACAAAGCTACGAGCAGTACTTC,CASSPPRTQSYEQYF
many,TRBD2,TRBJ2-5,TRBV12-3/TRBV12-4,TGTGCCAGCAGTTTAGTGGGGGGGGACCAAGAGACCCAGTACTTC,CASSLVGGDQETQYF
-,-,TRBJ1-6,TRBV21-1,TGTGCCAGCAGCAAAGCGCAAAACAGGAGGCCCCTCCACTTT,CASSKAQNRRPLHF
medium-sized,-,TRBJ2-7,TRBV27,TGTGCCAGCAGTTTCCCCCCCTACGAGCAGTACTTC,CASSFPPYEQYF
-,-,TRBJ2-2,TRBV25-1,TGTGCCAGCAGTGCCTACTATAGCGGAACCGGGGAGCTGTTTTTT,CASSAYYSGTGELFF
-,TRBD1,TRBJ1-1,TRBV10-2,TGCGCCAGCAGTAGAAGAGGGGGCGGGTTTGCAGCTTTCTTT,CASSRRGGGFAAFF
-,-,TRBJ1-1,TRBV12-3/TRBV12-4,TGTGCCAGCAGTAGTACCTTTAAATGGGGACCTGAAGCTTTCTTT,CASSSTFKWGPEAFF
many,-,TRBJ2-1,TRBV24-1,TGTGCCACCACCGGGAGCTCCTACAATGAGCAGTTCTTC,CATTGSSYNEQFF
many,-,TRBJ1-2,TRBV12-3/TRBV12-4,TGTGCCAGCAGTCAGGGCAGGGGAAATGGCTACACCTTC,CASSQGRGNGYTF
many,TRBD2,TRBJ2-1,TRBV29-1,TGCAGCGTTGAAAACCGAATTGGAGCGGGAGGACTAAATGAGCAGTTCTTC,CSVENRIGAGGLNEQFF
-,-,TRBJ2-5,TRBV11-2,TGTGCCAGCAGCTTATCCAGCCAAGAGACCCAGTACTTC,CASSLSSQETQYF
few,-,TRBJ2-3,TRBV6-2/TRBV6-3,TGTGCCAGCAGCTCGGGGCACCTCGATACGCAGTATTTT,CASSSGHLDTQYF
many,-,TRBJ1-1,TRBV27,TGTGCCAGCAGTCCCCCCCAGGGAGTGAACACTGAAGCTTTCTTT,CASSPPQGVNTEAFF
few,-,TRBJ1-2,TRBV12-3/TRBV12-4,TGTGCCAGCAGAACAACCAACAATTATGGCTACACCTTC,CASRTTNNYGYTF
many,TRBD1,TRBJ2-1,TRBV11-2,TGTGCCAGCAGCGCGGGACAGGGGGCTTTCTACTACAACAATGAGCAGTTCTTC,CASSAGQGAFYYNNEQFF
many,-,TRBJ1-5,TRBV19,TGTGCCAGTAGTACCAATACGGGGGGGAGCAATCAGCCCCAGCATTTT,CASSTNTGGSNQPQHF
-,TRBD2,TRBJ2-7,TRBV20-1,TGCAGTGCTAGAGTGACTAGCGGGGGAAACTACGAGCAGTACTTC,CSARVTSGGNYEQYF
many,-,TRBJ2-1,TRBV20-1,TGCAGTGCTAGGGCTCTGAAAGAGTTCCATGAGCAGTTCTTC,CSARALKEFHEQFF
many,-,TRBJ2-3,TRBV29-1,TGCAGCGTTGTGGGCAGCTTCACCACAGATACGCAGTATTTT,CSVVGSFTTDTQYF
many,-,TRBJ1-1,TRBV5-1,TGCGCCAGCAGTTGGGGGAACACTGAAGCTTTCTTT,CASSWGNTEAFF
many,-,TRBJ1-1,TRBV7-9,TGTGCCAGCAGCTTAGGTTACACTGAAGCTTTCTTT,CASSLGYTEAFF
many,-,TRBJ1-2,TRBV30,TGTGCCTGGGGCAGGAGGGACTATGGCTACACCTTC,CAWGRRDYGYTF
many,-,TRBJ1-1,TRBV18,TGTGCCAGCTCACCACGTGAGCGGGGTGAAGCTTTCTTT,CASSPRERGEAFF
-,-,TRBJ2-2,TRBV10-2,TGCGCCAGCAGACCGGGACAAGCTCACCCCGGGGAGCTGTTTTTT,CASRPGQAHPGELFF
medium-sized,-,TRBJ1-1,TRBV6-2/TRBV6-3,TGTGCCAGCAGTCCCGGACAGAACACTGAAGCTTTCTTT,CASSPGQNTEAFF
many,-,TRBJ2-3,TRBV7-2,TGTGCCAGCAGCTTTTCTTTTGGACAGAGGGATACGCAGTATTTT,CASSFSFGQRDTQYF
few,TRBD2,TRBJ2-3,TRBV28,TGTGCCAGCAGTTCTCGCCTGACTAGCCTCTCTAGCACAGATACGCAGTATTTT,CASSSRLTSLSSTDTQYF
many,TRBD2,TRBJ2-7,TRBV11-2,TGTGCCAGCAGCTTAGGAAGTAGTCTAGCGGCTTACGAGCAGTACTTC,CASSLGSSLAAYEQYF